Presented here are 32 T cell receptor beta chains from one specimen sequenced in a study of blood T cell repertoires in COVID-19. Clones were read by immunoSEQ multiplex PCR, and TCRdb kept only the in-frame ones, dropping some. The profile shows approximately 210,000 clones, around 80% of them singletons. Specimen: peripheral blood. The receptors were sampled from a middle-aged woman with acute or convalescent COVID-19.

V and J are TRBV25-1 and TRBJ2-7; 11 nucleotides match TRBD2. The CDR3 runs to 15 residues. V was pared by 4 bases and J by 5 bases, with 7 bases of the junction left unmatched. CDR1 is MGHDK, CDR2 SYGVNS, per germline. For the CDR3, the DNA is TGTGCCAGCAGTGCCCTTAGCGGGAGGGCCGACGAGCAGTACTTC. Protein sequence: CASSALSGRADEQYF.

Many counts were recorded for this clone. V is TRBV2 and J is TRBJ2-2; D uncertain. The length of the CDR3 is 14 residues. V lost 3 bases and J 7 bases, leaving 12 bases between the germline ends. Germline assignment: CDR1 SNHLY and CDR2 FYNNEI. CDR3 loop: CASSETAPVGELFF. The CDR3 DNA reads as TGTGCCAGCAGTGAGACTGCCCCGGTCGGGGAGCTGTTTTTT. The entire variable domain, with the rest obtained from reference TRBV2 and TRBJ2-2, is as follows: EPEVTQTPSHQVTQMGQEVILRCVPISNHLYFYWYRQILGQKVEFLVSFYNNEISEKSEIFDDQFSVERPDGSNFTLKIRSTKLEDSAMYFCASSETAPVGELFFGEGSRLTVL.

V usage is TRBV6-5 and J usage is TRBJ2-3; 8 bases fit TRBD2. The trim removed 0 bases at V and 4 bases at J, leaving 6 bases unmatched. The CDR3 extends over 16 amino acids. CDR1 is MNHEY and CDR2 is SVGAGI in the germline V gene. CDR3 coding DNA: TGTGCCAGCAGTTACTCCGGGACTAGGGTCTCAGATACGCAGTATTTT. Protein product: CASSYSGTRVSDTQYF.

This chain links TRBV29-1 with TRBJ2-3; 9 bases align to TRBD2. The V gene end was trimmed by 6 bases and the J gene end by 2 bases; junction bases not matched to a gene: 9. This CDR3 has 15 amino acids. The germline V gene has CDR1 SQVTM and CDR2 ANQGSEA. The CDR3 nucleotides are TGCAGCGTCGCCGGGGCGGGAGGGCCCACAGATACGCAGTATTTT. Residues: CSVAGAGGPTDTQYF.

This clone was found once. The CDR3 reads CASSKTGGIVNEQFF. The CDR3, as DNA: TGTGCCAGCAGCAAGACAGGGGGCATCGTTAATGAGCAGTTCTTC. V gene TRBV11-2 combines with J gene TRBJ2-1; 10 bases are a match to TRBD1. The CDR3 length is 15 residues. The V gene's germline CDR1 is SGHAT and CDR2 FQNNGV. The ends lost 5 bases at V and 7 bases at J; junction bases unmatched: 8.

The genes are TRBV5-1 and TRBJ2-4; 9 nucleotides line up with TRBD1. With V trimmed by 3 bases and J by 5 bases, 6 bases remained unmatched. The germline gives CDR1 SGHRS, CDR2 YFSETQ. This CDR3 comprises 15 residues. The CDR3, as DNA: TGCGCCAGCAGCTATACGACAGGGGGACAAAACATTCAGTACTTC. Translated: CASSYTTGGQNIQYF.

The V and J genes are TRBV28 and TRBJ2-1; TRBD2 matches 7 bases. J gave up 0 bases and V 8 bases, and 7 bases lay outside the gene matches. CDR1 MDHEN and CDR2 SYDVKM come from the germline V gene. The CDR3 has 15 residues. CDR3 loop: CASHSQRGSYNEQFF. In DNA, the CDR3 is TGTGCCAGCCATAGTCAGCGGGGCTCCTACAATGAGCAGTTCTTC.

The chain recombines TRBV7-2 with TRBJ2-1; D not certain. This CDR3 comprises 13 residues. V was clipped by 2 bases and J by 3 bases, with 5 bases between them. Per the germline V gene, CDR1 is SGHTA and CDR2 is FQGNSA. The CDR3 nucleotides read TGTGCCAGCAGCTTACGGTTCTACAATGAGCAGTTCTTC. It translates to CASSLRFYNEQFF.

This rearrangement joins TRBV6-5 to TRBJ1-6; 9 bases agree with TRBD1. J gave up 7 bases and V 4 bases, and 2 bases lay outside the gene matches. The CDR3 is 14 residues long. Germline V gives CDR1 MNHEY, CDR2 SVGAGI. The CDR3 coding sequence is TGTGCCAGCAGTTCCGGGACAGGGAATTCACCCCTCCACTTT. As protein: CASSSGTGNSPLHF.

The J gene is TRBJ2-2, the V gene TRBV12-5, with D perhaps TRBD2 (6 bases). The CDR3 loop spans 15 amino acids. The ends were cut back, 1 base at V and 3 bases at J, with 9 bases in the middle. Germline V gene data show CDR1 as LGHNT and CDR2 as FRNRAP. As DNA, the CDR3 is TGTGCTAGTGGTTTGGGGGACTCCGACACCGGGGAGCTGTTTTTT. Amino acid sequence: CASGLGDSDTGELFF.

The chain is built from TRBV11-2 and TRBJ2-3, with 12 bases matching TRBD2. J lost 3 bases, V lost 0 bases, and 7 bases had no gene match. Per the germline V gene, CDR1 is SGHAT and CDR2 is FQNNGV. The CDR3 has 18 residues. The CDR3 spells CASSLDLPSGGATDTQYF. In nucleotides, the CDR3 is TGTGCCAGCAGCTTAGATCTTCCTAGCGGGGGGGCAACAGATACGCAGTATTTT.

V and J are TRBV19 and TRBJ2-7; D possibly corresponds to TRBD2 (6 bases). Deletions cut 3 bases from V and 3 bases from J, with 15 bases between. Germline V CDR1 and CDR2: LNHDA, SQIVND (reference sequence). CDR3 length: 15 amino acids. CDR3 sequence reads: CASSINRGTIYEQYF. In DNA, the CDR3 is TGTGCCAGTAGTATTAACCGGGGGACGATCTACGAGCAGTACTTC.

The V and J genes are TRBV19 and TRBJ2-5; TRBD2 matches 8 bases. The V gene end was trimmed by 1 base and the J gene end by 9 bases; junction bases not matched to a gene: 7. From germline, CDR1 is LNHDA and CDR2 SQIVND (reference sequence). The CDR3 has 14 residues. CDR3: CASSIGDRAGAQYF. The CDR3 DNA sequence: TGTGCCAGTAGTATAGGGGACCGAGCGGGGGCCCAGTACTTC.

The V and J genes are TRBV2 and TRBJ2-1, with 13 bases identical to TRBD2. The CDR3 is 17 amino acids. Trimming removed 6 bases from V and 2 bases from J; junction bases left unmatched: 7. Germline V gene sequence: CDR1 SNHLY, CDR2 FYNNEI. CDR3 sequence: CASSGLAGAGPYNEQFF. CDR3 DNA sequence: TGTGCCAGCAGCGGACTAGCGGGAGCAGGCCCCTACAATGAGCAGTTCTTC.

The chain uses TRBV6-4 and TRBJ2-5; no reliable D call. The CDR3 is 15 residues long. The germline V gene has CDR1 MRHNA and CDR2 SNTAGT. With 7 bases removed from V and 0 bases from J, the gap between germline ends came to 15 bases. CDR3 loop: CASIERATHQETQYF. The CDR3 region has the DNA TGTGCCAGCATCGAAAGAGCTACCCACCAAGAGACCCAGTACTTC.

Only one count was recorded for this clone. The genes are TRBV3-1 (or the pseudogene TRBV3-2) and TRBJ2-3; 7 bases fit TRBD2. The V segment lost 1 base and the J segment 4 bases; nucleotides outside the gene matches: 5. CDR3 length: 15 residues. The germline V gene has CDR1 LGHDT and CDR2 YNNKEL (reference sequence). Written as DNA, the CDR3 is TGTGCCAGCAGCCAAGTAGCTAGCGGCTCAGATACGCAGTATTTT. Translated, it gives CASSQVASGSDTQYF.

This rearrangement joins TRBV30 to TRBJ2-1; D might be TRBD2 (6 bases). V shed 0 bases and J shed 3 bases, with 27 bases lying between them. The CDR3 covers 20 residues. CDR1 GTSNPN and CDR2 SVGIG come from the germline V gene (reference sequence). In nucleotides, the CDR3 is TGTGCCTGGAGTGTACAATATTCTTCGGCGGGGCTCCACCTCTACAATGAGCAGTTCTTC. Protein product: CAWSVQYSSAGLHLYNEQFF.

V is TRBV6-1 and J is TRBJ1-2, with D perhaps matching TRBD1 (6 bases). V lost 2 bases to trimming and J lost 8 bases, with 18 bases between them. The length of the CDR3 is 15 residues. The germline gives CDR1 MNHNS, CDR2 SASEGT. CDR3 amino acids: CASSEPDRPTRGYTF. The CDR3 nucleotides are TGTGCCAGCAGTGAACCCGACAGGCCCACTCGGGGCTACACCTTC.

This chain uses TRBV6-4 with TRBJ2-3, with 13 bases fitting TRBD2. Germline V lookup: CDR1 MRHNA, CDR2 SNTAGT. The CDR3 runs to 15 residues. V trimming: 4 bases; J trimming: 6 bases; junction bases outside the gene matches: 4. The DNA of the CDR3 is TGTGCCAGCAGTGTACTAGCGGGAGGGCCGGATACGCAGTATTTT. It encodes CASSVLAGGPDTQYF.

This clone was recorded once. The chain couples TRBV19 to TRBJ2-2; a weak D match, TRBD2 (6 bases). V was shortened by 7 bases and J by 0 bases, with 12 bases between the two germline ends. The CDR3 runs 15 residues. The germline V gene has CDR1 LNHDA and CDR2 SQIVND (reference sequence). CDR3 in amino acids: CASKLRETNTGELFF. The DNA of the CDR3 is TGTGCCAGTAAGCTCCGGGAGACGAACACCGGGGAGCTGTTTTTT.

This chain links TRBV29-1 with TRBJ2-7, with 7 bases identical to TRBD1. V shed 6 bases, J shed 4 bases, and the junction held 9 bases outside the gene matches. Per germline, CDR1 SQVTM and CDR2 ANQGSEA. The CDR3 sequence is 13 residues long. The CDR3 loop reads CSVAGTVVYEQYF. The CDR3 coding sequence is TGCAGCGTAGCCGGGACAGTAGTTTACGAGCAGTACTTC.

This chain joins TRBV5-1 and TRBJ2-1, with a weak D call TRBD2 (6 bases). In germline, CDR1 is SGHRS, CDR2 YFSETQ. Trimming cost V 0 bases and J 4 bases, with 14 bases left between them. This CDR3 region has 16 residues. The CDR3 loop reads CASSLVLAGSYNEQFF. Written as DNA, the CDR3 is TGCGCCAGCAGCTTGGTTCTGGCGGGATCTTACAATGAGCAGTTCTTC.

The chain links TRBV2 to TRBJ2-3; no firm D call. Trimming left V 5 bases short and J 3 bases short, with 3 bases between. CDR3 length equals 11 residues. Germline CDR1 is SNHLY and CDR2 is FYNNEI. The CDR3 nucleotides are TGTGCCAGCAGTCGGACAGATACGCAGTATTTT. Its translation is CASSRTDTQYF.

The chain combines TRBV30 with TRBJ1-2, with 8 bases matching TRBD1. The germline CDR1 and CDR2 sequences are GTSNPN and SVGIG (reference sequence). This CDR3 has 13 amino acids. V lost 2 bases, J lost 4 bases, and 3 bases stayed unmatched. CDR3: CAWSQDRAYGYTF. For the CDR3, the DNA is TGTGCCTGGAGTCAGGACAGGGCCTATGGCTACACCTTC.

The CDR3 DNA sequence: TGTGCCTGGAGTGCCCCCCAGGGGGCTGGTGGCTACACCTTC. It translates to CAWSAPQGAGGYTF. The chain uses TRBV30 and TRBJ1-2, with TRBD1 identical over 8 bases. The germline V gene has CDR1 GTSNPN and CDR2 SVGIG (reference sequence). The V gene end was trimmed by 1 base and the J gene end by 7 bases; junction bases not matched to a gene: 8. CDR3 size: 14 residues.

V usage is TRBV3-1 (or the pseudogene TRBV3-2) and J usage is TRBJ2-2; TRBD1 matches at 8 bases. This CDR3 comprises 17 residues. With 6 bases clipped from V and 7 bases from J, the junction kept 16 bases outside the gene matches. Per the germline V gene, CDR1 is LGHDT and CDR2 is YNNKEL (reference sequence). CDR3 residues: CASRPTGGRSGGGELFF. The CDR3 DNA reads TGTGCCAGCAGACCCACAGGGGGTCGTTCTGGTGGCGGGGAGCTGTTTTTT.

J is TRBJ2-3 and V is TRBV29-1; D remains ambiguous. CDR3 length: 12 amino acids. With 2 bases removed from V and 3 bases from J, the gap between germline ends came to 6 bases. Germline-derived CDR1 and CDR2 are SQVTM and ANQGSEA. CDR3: CSVERETDTQYF. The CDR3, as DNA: TGCAGCGTTGAAAGAGAGACAGATACGCAGTATTTT.

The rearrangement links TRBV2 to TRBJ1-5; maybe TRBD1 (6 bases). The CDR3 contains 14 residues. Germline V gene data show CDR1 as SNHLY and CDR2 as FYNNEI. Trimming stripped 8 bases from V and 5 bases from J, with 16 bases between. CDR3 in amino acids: CASRMGGADQPQHF. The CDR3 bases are TGTGCCAGCCGCATGGGGGGGGCGGATCAGCCCCAGCATTTT.

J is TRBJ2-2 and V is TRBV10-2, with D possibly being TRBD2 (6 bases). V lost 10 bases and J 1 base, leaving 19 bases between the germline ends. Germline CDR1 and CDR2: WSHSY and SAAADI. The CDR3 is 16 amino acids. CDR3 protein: CAIYRVVGGNTGELFF. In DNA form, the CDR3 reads TGCGCCATCTATAGGGTCGTGGGAGGGAACACCGGGGAGCTGTTTTTT.

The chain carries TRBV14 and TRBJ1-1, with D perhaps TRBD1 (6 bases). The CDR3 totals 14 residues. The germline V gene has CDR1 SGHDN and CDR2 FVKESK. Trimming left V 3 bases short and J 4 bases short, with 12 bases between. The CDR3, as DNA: TGTGCCAGCAGCCAGGCACAGGGTGGCACTGAAGCTTTCTTT. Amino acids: CASSQAQGGTEAFF.

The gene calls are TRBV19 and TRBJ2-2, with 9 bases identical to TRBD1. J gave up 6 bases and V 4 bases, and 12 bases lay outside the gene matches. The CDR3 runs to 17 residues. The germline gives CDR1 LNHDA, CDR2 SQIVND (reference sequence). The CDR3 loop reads CASSTGTGFLSAGELFF. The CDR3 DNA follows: TGTGCCAGTAGTACGGGGACAGGGTTTCTTAGCGCCGGGGAGCTGTTTTTT.

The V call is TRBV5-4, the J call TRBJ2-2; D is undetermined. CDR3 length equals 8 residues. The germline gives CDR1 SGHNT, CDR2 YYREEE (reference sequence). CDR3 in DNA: TGTCCGGCCGGGGAGCTGTTTTTT. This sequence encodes CPAGELFF. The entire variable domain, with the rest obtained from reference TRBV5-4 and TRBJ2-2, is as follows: ETGVTQSPTHLIKTRGQQVTLRCSSQSGHNTVSWYQQALGQGPQFIFQYYREEENGRGNFPPRFSGLQFPNYSSELNVNALELDDSALYLCPAGELFFGEGSRLTVL.